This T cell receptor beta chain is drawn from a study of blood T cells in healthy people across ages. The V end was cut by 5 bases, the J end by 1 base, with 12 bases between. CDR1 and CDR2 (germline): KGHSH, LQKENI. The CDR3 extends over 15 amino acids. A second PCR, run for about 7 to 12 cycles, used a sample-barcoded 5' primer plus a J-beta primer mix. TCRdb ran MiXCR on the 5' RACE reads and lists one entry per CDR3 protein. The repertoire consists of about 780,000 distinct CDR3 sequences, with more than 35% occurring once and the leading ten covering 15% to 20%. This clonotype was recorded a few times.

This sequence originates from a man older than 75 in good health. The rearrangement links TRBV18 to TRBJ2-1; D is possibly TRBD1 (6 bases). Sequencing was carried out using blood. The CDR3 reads CASSSWGLSYNEQFF. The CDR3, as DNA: TGTGCCAGCTCATCCTGGGGGCTATCCTACAATGAGCAGTTCTTC.